This TCR beta chain was found in a study of CD8 T cells in Susac syndrome. TCR beta sequencing covered blood CD8+ and CD4+ T cells. The multiple sclerosis control group comprised treatment-naive patients with stable or active relapsing-remitting disease. While CD8+ and CD4+ T cells were isolated negatively, TEMRA cells were enriched by FACS. After removal of 2 bases from V and 4 bases from J, the junction contained 8 bases not matched to a gene. The CDR3 is 16 residues long. The germline CDR1 and CDR2 sequences are SGHAT and FQNNGV. RNA was extracted with the RNeasy kit, and a quantity of roughly 0.45 to 1 ug was reverse transcribed using random hexamers. A multiplex approach, immunoSEQ multiplex PCR, amplified TCR beta CDR3 across 54 Vbeta and 13 Jbeta. MiXCR, applied by TCRdb to the immunoSEQ multiplex PCR reads, yields one record per CDR3 protein. The sample consists of about 250,000 distinct CDR3 sequences, just over 90% of them appearing once.

The rearrangement joins TRBV11-2 to TRBJ2-1; 7 bases fit TRBD1. The clonotype originates from a human donor with multiple sclerosis. The sample comprised CD4+ T cells from PBMCs. CDR3 residues: CASSLTTGAPYNEQFF. The CDR3 DNA reads as TGTGCCAGCAGCTTAACCACAGGGGCCCCATACAATGAGCAGTTCTTC.